This passage covers 2 T cell receptor beta chains from one sample sequenced in a study of blood T cells in healthy people across ages. Together with a sample-barcoded 5' primer, a J-beta primer mix was included in a second PCR lasting roughly 6 to 12 cycles. TCRdb called the 5' RACE reads again in MiXCR, with one record for every CDR3 protein. The sample consists of about a million distinct CDR3 sequences, approximately 50% of them appearing once. Sequencing input: blood. Receptors originate from a woman aged 55-70 years in good health.

This clonotype was picked up one time. This chain links TRBV29-1 with TRBJ2-2, with 10 bases lining up with TRBD2. The CDR3 has 13 amino acids. Germline V gene lookup returns CDR1 SQVTM and CDR2 ANQGSEA. Trimming took 4 bases from V and 8 from J; bases not matched to a gene: 4. In DNA form, the CDR3 reads TGCAGCGTTGTTCTAGCGGGAGTAGGGGAGCTGTTTTTT. The encoded protein is CSVVLAGVGELFF.

V gene TRBV5-1 combines with J gene TRBJ1-5, with 7 nucleotides matching TRBD1. Germline V gene data show CDR1 as SGHRS and CDR2 as YFSETQ. With V trimmed by 0 bases and J by 3 bases, 6 bases remained unmatched. The CDR3 has 16 residues. CDR3 in amino acids: CASSLGGQTPNQPQHF. CDR3 sequence (DNA): TGCGCCAGCAGCTTGGGGGGACAGACCCCCAATCAGCCCCAGCATTTT.